This T cell receptor (beta chain) originates from a study of blood T cell repertoires in COVID-19. The V and J ends lost 7 bases and 3 bases, in that order; junction bases with no gene match: 12. CDR3 length: 15 amino acids. Germline lookup yields CDR1 MNHEY and CDR2 SMNVEV (reference sequence). Clones were read by immunoSEQ multiplex PCR, and TCRdb kept only the in-frame ones, dropping some. The sample lists about 19,000 clones; about 87% were seen once. The origin of this receptor is a human donor in a cohort sampled during active COVID-19. The sequencing sample was made of peripheral blood. This chain joins TRBV27 and TRBJ2-7; TRBD2 matches at 7 bases. For the CDR3, the DNA is TGTGCCAGCACCCTTTTTTATGGCGGGAGCTACGAGCAGTACTTC. Translated: CASTLFYGGSYEQYF.